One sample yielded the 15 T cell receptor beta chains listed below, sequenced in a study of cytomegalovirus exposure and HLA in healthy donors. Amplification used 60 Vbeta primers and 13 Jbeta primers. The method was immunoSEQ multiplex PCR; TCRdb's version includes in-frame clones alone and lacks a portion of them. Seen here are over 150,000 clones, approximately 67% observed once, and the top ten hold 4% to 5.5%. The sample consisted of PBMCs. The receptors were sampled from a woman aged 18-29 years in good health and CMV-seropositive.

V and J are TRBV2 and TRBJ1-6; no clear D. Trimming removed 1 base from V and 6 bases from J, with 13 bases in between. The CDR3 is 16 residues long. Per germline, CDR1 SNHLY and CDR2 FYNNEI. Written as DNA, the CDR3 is TGTGCCAGCAGTGAAGAGGGAGCAAGATCTAATTCACCCCTCCACTTT. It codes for CASSEEGARSNSPLHF.

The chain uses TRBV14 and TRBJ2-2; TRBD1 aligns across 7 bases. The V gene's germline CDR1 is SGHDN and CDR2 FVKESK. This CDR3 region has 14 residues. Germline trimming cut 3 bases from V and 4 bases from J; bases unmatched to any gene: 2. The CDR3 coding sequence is TGTGCCAGCAGCCAGACAGGGAGCACCGGGGAGCTGTTTTTT. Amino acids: CASSQTGSTGELFF.

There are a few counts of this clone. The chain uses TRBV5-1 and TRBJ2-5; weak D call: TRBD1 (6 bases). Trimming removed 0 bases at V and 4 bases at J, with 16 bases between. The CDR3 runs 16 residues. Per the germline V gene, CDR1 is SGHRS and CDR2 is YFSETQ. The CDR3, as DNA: TGCGCCAGCAGCTTGGTAACAGGGAAGGCACGAGAGACCCAGTACTTC. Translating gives CASSLVTGKARETQYF.

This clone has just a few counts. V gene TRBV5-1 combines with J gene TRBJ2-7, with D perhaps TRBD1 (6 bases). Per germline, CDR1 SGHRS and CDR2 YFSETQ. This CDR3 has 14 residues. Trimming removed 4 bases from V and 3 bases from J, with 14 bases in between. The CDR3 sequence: CASSIHGQLYEQYF. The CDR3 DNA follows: TGCGCCAGCAGCATCCACGGACAGCTCTACGAGCAGTACTTC.

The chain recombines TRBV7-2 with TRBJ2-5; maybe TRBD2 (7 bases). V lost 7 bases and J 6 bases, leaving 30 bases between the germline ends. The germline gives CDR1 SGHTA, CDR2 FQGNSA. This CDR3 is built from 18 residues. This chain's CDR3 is CASTYLLGGGSSVQTQYF. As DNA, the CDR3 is TGTGCCAGCACCTACCTCCTGGGGGGCGGGAGCAGTGTCCAGACCCAGTACTTC. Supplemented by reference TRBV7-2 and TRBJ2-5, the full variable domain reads GAGVSQSPSNKVTEKGKDVELRCDPISGHTALYWYRQSLGQGLEFLIYFQGNSAPDKSGLPSDRFSAERTGGSVSTLTIQRTQQEDSAVYLCASTYLLGGGSSVQTQYFGPGTRLLVL.

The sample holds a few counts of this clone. CDR3 in DNA: TGCGCCAGCAGTTTTCATCTCTGCGGGACGTGCCCTTACGAGCAGTACTTC. This encodes CASSFHLCGTCPYEQYF. The chain has TRBV23-1 and TRBJ2-7; possible D gene TRBD2, 6 bases. TRBV23-1 is marked as an open reading frame, function uncertain. Trimming removed 5 bases at V and 4 bases at J, with 24 bases between. The CDR3 length is 17 residues.

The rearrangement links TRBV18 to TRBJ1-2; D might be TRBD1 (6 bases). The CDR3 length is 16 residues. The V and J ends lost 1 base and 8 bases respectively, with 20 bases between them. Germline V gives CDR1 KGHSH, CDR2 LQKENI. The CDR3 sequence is CASSPLDQGISQGYTF. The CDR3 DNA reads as TGTGCCAGCTCACCACTGGATCAGGGGATCAGTCAGGGCTACACCTTC.

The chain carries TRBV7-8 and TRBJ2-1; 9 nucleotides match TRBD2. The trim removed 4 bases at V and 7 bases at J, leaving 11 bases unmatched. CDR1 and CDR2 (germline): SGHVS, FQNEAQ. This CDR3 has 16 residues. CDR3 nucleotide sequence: TGTGCCAGCAGCTCGCTAGAGCGGGGGGATGGGAATGAGCAGTTCTTC. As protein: CASSSLERGDGNEQFF.

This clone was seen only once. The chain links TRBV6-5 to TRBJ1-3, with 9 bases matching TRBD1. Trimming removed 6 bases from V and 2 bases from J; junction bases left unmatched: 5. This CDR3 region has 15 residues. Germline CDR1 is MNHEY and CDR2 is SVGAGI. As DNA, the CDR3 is TGTGCCAGCAGCCACAGGGGGCTAGCTGGAAACACCATATATTTT. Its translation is CASSHRGLAGNTIYF.

The CDR3 nucleotides are TGCGCCAGCGGACTAGCGGGATCCGGTTCCTACAATGAGCAGTTCTTC. Its protein product is CASGLAGSGSYNEQFF. The V and J genes are TRBV5-1 and TRBJ2-1, with 12 positions matching TRBD2. In germline, CDR1 is SGHRS, CDR2 YFSETQ. This CDR3 contains 16 residues. With 7 bases clipped from V and 1 base from J, the junction kept 6 bases outside the gene matches.

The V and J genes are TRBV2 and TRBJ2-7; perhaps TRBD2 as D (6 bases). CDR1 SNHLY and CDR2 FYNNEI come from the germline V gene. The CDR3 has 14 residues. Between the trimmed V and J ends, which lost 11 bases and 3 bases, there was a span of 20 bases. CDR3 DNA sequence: TGTGCCGCAAGTGGGGTGGCGGGAAGCTACGAGCAGTACTTC. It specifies CAASGVAGSYEQYF.

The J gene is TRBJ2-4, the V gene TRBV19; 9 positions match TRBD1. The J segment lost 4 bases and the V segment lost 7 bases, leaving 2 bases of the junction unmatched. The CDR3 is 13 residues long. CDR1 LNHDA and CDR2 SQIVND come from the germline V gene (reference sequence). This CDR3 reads CASIGQGKNIQYF. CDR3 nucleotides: TGTGCCAGTATCGGACAGGGGAAAAACATTCAGTACTTC.

CDR3 in amino acids: CASSVGGASEQYF. CDR3 DNA: TGTGCCAGCAGCGTAGGGGGAGCGTCGGAGCAGTACTTC. The chain combines TRBV9 with TRBJ2-7; D may be TRBD2 (5 bases). This CDR3 is 13 amino acids long. CDR1 SGDLS and CDR2 YYNGEE come from the germline V gene. V gave up 0 bases and J gave up 7 bases, with 11 bases separating them.

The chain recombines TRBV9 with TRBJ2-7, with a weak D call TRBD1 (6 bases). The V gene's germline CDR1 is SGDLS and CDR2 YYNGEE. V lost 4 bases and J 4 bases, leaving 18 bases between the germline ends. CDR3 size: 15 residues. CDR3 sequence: CASSPPGAGTYEQYF. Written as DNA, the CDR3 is TGTGCCAGCAGCCCCCCAGGGGCAGGAACGTACGAGCAGTACTTC.

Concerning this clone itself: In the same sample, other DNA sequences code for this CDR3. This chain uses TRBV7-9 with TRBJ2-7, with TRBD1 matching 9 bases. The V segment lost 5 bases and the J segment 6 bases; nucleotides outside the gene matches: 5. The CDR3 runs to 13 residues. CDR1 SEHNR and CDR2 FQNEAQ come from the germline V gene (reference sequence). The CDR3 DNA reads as TGTGCCAGCAGCCTCGGGACAGGGAGCGAGCAGTACTTC. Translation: CASSLGTGSEQYF.